The next 16 T cell receptor beta chains were all read from a single sample in a study of T cell responses to AZD1222 COVID-19 vaccine (dated by TCRdb to the early 2020s). The library was made by the immunoSEQ multiplex PCR assay. The immuneACCESS repertoire file appears here via TCRdb, limited to in-frame rearrangements. These files lack a portion of the clones; in checked studies, under half of the deficit traces to unresolved V genes, and the cause of the others is not known. The sample records 150,000 to 170,000 clones, 70% to 90% of which are singletons. In total, the top ten clones hold roughly 5.8% of the sample. The time point label, read with the paper, signifies: baseline before first vaccination. The treatment or condition label for this specimen denotes: meningococcal conjugate vaccine given as trial control. The source was peripheral blood, collected on day 0 of MenACWY control vaccination. The origin of the receptors is an adult in good health.

The count of this clone is one. This chain connects TRBV7-9 to TRBJ2-7; D uncertain. CDR1 and CDR2 from the germline V gene are SEHNR and FQNEAQ (reference sequence). CDR3 length: 12 amino acids. The germline V and J ends were trimmed by 3 bases and 3 bases, with 6 bases remaining between them. The CDR3 region has the DNA TGTGCCAGCAGCTTCTCGTTCTACGAGCAGTACTTC. This encodes CASSFSFYEQYF.

The V call is TRBV5-1, the J call TRBJ1-1; D call uncertain. Trimming took off 4 bases at V and 1 base at J, with 11 bases between the two ends. Germline lookup yields CDR1 SGHRS and CDR2 YFSETQ. The CDR3 loop spans 14 amino acids. This CDR3 is CASSPPMANTEAFF. The CDR3 region has the DNA TGCGCCAGCAGCCCCCCGATGGCGAACACTGAAGCTTTCTTT.

The chain links TRBV25-1 to TRBJ2-3; D is unclear. V was clipped by 2 bases and J by 6 bases, with 12 bases between them. CDR1 and CDR2 (germline): MGHDK, SYGVNS. The CDR3 loop spans 14 amino acids. Here the CDR3 reads CASSEGSLRDTQYF. CDR3 in DNA: TGTGCCAGCAGTGAAGGGTCTCTGAGGGATACGCAGTATTTT.

V gene TRBV24-1 combines with J gene TRBJ2-1, with D perhaps matching TRBD1 or TRBD2 (5 bases each). Trimming took 4 bases from V and 1 from J, leaving 16 bases between them. The CDR3 covers 17 residues. Germline lookup yields CDR1 KGHDR and CDR2 SFDVKD. CDR3 DNA sequence: TGTGCCACCAGTGACCTAACGTGGGACGGGTCCTACAATGAGCAGTTCTTC. It encodes CATSDLTWDGSYNEQFF.

This chain joins TRBV25-1 and TRBJ2-1; 8 bases agree with TRBD1. Germline CDR1 MGHDK, CDR2 SYGVNS. This CDR3 contains 15 residues. V lost 2 bases, J lost 6 bases, and 6 bases stayed unmatched. CDR3 DNA sequence: TGTGCCAGCAGTGAAGATCGGACAGGGACCAATGAGCAGTTCTTC. This gives the protein CASSEDRTGTNEQFF.

This sequence joins TRBV11-2 and TRBJ2-7; D remains unclear. The CDR3 sequence is 14 residues long. In germline, CDR1 is SGHAT, CDR2 FQNNGV. The ends were cut back, 4 bases at V and 5 bases at J, with 15 bases in the middle. As DNA, the CDR3 is TGTGCCAGCAGCTCTGTCCGCAGGTACCACGAGCAGTACTTC. Amino acids: CASSSVRRYHEQYF.

V is TRBV3-1 (or the pseudogene TRBV3-2) and J is TRBJ2-4, with D tentatively TRBD1 or TRBD2 (5 bases each). The CDR3 consists of 18 residues. With 4 bases removed from V and 0 bases from J, the gap between germline ends came to 19 bases. Germline V gene lookup returns CDR1 LGHDT and CDR2 YNNKEL (reference sequence). The CDR3 region has the DNA TGTGCCAGCAGCCCAACCCCCCGAGGGGTAGTAGCCAAAAACATTCAGTACTTC. The encoded protein is CASSPTPRGVVAKNIQYF.

The V and J genes are TRBV18 and TRBJ2-7; 9 nucleotides align to TRBD1. Unmatched junction bases numbered 6, after V lost 0 bases and J lost 3 bases. Looked up from germline, CDR1 is KGHSH and CDR2 is LQKENI. The CDR3 totals 16 residues. CDR3 sequence (DNA): TGTGCCAGCTCACCACCGGGGACAGGGTTCGGCTACGAGCAGTACTTC. It encodes CASSPPGTGFGYEQYF.

This clone was counted a single time. The rearrangement joins TRBV4-3 to TRBJ1-6, with a possible D match to TRBD1 (6 bases). Germline V gives CDR1 LGHNA, CDR2 YSLEER. V lost 0 bases and J 11 bases, leaving 8 bases between the germline ends. This CDR3 comprises 13 residues. This chain's CDR3 is CASSQERGTPLHF. CDR3 nucleotides: TGCGCCAGCAGCCAAGAGAGGGGGACACCCCTCCACTTT.

The chain is built from TRBV7-3 and TRBJ1-5; the D is unclear. The CDR3 has 13 residues. CDR1 is SGHTA, CDR2 FQGTGA, per germline. Trimming removed 5 bases at V and 5 bases at J, with 10 bases between. CDR3 loop: CASSAGPHQPQHF. CDR3 DNA: TGTGCCAGCAGCGCCGGGCCACATCAGCCCCAGCATTTT.

The chain joins TRBV5-1 to TRBJ2-5; 7 bases are a match to TRBD2. This CDR3 comprises 16 residues. In germline, CDR1 is SGHRS, CDR2 YFSETQ. V gave up 10 bases and J gave up 7 bases; unmatched junction bases: 22. Here the CDR3 reads CAPPRRVSSGPGTQYF. Here the CDR3 DNA reads TGCGCCCCCCCCCGGCGGGTCTCTAGCGGACCCGGGACCCAGTACTTC.

This rearrangement joins TRBV9 to TRBJ2-5, with D perhaps TRBD1 (6 bases). Germline lookup yields CDR1 SGDLS and CDR2 YYNGEE. This CDR3 is 13 amino acids long. V lost 3 bases and J lost 5, with 11 bases in between. DNA for the CDR3: TGTGCCAGCAGCGGAACAGGGACGGAGACCCAGTACTTC. Protein sequence: CASSGTGTETQYF.

The chain uses TRBV5-1 and TRBJ1-1; 9 bases match TRBD1. CDR3 length equals 15 residues. Germline V CDR1 and CDR2: SGHRS, YFSETQ. V lost 4 bases to trimming and J lost 4 bases; unmatched junction nucleotides: 8. In DNA, the CDR3 is TGCGCCAGCAGCCCGAGGACAGGGGTGGGCACTGAAGCTTTCTTT. Translated, it gives CASSPRTGVGTEAFF.

The chain carries TRBV5-5 and TRBJ1-6, with D possibly matching TRBD1 (6 bases). The V end lost 4 bases, the J end lost 6 bases, and 11 bases lay between the germline ends. CDR1 and CDR2 (germline): SGHKS, YYEKEE (reference sequence). The CDR3 is 14 residues long. The CDR3 loop reads CASSGVQGNSPLHF. Written as DNA, the CDR3 is TGTGCCAGCAGCGGGGTACAGGGTAATTCACCCCTCCACTTT.

This rearrangement joins TRBV7-3 to TRBJ2-1; 8 bases map to TRBD1. The junction had 0 bases not matched to a gene; V was cut back by 5 bases and J by 0 bases. This CDR3 region has 14 residues. The germline V gene has CDR1 SGHTA and CDR2 FQGTGA. The CDR3 DNA reads TGTGCCAGCAGCACAGGGGGCTCCTACAATGAGCAGTTCTTC. Translation gives CASSTGGSYNEQFF.

This CDR3 reads CASSRPTPGINYGYTF. CDR3 in DNA: TGTGCCAGCAGTCGCCCCACTCCAGGGATTAACTATGGCTACACCTTC. The chain employs TRBV28 and TRBJ1-2, with D possibly matching TRBD1 (5 bases). CDR3 length: 16 residues. V lost 5 bases to trimming and J lost 1 base, with 17 bases between them. Germline V CDR1 and CDR2: MDHEN, SYDVKM.